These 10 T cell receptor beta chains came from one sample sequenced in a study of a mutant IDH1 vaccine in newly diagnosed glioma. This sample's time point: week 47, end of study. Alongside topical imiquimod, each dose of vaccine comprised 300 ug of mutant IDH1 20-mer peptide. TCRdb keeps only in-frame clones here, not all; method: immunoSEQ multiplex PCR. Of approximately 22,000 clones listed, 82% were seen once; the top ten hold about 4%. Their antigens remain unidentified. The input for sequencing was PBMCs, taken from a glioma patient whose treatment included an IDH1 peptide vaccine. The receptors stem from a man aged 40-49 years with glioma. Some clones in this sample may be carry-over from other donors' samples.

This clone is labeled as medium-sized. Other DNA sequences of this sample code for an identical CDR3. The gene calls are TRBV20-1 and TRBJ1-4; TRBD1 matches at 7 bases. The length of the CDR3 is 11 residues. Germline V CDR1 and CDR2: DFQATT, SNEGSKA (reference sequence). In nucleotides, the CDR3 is TGCAGCCCCAGGGGGGTTGAAAAACTGTTTTTT. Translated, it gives CSPRGVEKLFF.

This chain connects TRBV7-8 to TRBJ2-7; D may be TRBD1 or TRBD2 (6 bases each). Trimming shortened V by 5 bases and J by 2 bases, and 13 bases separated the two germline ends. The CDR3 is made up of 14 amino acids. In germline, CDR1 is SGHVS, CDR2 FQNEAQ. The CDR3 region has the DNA TGTGCCAGCAGCCGAGGGGGGCCGACCTACGAGCAGTACTTC. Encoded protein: CASSRGGPTYEQYF.

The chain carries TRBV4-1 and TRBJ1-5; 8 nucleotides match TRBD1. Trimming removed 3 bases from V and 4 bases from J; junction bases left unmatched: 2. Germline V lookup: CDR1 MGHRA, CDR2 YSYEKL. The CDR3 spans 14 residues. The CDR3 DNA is TGCGCCAGCAGCCAGCGACAGGGGAATCAGCCCCAGCATTTT. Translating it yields CASSQRQGNQPQHF.

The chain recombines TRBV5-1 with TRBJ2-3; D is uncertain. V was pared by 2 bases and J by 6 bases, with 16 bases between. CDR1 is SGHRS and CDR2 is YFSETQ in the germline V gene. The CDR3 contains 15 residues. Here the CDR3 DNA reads TGCGCCAGCAGCTTTAATGGTCGAACTGATGATACGCAGTATTTT. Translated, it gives CASSFNGRTDDTQYF.

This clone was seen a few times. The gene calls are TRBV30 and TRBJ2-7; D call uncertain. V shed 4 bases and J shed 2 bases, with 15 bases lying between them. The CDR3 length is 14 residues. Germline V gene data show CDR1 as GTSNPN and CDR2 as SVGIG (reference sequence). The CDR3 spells CAWTQLTQAYEQYF. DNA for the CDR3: TGTGCCTGGACCCAACTTACGCAGGCCTACGAGCAGTACTTC.

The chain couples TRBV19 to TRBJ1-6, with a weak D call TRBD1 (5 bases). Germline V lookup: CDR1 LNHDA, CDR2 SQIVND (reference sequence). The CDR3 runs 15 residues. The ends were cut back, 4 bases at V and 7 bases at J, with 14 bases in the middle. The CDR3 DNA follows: TGTGCCAGTAGTACGTGGGGGGTAGGCAATTCACCCCTCCACTTT. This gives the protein CASSTWGVGNSPLHF.

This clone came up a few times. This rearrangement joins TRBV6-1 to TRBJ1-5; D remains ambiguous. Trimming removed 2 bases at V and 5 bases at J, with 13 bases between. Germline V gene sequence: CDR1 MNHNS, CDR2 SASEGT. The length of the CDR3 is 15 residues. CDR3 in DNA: TGTGCCAGCAGTGAATTGGGTCAGGTATATCAGCCCCAGCATTTT. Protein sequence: CASSELGQVYQPQHF.

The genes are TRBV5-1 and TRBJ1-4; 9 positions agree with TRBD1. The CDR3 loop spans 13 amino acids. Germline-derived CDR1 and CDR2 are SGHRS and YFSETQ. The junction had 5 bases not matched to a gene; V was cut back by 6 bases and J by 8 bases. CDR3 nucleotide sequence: TGCGCCAGCAAATGGGACAGGGCCGAAAAACTGTTTTTT. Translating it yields CASKWDRAEKLFF.

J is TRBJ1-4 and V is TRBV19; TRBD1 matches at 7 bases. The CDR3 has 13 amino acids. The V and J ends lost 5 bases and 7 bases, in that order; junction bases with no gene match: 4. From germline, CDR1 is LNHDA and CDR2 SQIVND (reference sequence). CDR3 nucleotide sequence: TGTGCCAGTAGTTTCGACAGGGTTGAAAAACTGTTTTTT. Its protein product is CASSFDRVEKLFF.

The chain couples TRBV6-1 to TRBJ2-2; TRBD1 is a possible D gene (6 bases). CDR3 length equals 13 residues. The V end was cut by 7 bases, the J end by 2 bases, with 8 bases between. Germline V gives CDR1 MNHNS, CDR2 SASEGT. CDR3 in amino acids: CASTGANTGELFF. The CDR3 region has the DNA TGTGCCAGCACAGGGGCCAACACCGGGGAGCTGTTTTTT.